This TCR beta chain was recorded in a study of blood T cell repertoires in COVID-19. Study-wide context: Italy, Spain and the United States were the sources of the convalescent and acute COVID-19 samples. Nucleic acid was either cDNA or gDNA, and it came from T cells, B-cell-depleted T cells, or PBMCs.

Germline V gene data show CDR1 as SGHTA and CDR2 as FQGNSA. The CDR3 is 15 residues long. V dropped 5 bases and J dropped 2 bases, with 16 bases sitting between them. Per the study methods: Nucleated cell counts were estimated from reference gene primer amplification. Method: immunoSEQ multiplex PCR; TCRdb's copy keeps in-frame clones and lacks some. For V, J and clone size, that table is used; D and trimming come from the DNA. The data contain a few hundred thousand clones, roughly 89% of them singletons. The chain employs TRBV7-2 and TRBJ2-7; possible D gene TRBD2, 7 bases. The TCR comes from a woman in her forties who had recovered from COVID-19. The source material was peripheral blood. The CDR3 nucleotides read TGTGCCAGCAGCGACAAAAGGGGGGGGGCCTACGAGCAGTACTTC. Its protein product is CASSDKRGGAYEQYF.